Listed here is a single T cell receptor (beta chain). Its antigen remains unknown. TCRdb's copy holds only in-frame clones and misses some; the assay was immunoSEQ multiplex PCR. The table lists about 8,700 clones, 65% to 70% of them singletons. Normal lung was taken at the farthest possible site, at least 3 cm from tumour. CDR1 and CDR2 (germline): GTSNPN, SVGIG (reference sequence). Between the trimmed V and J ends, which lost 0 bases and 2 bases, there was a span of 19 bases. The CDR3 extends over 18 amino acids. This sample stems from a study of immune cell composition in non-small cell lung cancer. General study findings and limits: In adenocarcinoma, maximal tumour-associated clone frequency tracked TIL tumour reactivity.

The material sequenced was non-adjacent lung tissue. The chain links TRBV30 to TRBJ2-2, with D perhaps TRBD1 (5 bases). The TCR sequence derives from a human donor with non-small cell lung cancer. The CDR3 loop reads CAWSVKGWTSNNTGELFF. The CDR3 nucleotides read TGTGCCTGGAGTGTAAAGGGGTGGACCTCCAATAACACCGGGGAGCTGTTTTTT.